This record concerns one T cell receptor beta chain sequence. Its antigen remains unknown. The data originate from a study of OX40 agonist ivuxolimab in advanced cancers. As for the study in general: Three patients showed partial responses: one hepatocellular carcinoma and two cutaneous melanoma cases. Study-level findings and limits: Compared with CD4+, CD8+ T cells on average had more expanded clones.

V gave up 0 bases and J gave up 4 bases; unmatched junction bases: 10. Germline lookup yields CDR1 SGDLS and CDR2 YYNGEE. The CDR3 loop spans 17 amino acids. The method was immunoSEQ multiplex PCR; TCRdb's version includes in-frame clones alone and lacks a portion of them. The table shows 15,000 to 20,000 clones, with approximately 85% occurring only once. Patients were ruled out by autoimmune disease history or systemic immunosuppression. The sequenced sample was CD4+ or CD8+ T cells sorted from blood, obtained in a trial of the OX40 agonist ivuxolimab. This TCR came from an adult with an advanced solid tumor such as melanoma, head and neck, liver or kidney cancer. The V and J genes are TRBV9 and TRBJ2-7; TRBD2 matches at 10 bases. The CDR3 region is CASSVEGELAGFYEQYF. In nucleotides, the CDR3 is TGTGCCAGCAGCGTAGAGGGGGAACTAGCGGGATTTTACGAGCAGTACTTC.